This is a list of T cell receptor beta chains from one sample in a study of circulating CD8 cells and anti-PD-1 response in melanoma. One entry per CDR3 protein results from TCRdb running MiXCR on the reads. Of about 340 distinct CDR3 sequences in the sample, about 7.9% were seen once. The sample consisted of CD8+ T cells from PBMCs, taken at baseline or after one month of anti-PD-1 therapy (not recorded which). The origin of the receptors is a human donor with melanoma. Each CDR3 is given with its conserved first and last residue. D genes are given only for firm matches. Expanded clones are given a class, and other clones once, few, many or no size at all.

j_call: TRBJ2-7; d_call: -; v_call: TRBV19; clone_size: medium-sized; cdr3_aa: CASSIGWDEQYF; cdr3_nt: TGTGCCAGTAGTATCGGGTGGGACGAGCAGTACTTC
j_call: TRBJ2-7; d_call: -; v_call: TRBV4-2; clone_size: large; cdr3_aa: CASNSGSSYEQYF; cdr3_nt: TGTGCCAGCAATAGCGGAAGCTCCTACGAGCAGTACTTC
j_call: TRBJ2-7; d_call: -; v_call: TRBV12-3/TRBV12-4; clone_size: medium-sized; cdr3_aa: CASSPGPSYEQYF; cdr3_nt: TGTGCCAGCAGCCCCGGCCCCTCCTACGAGCAGTACTTC
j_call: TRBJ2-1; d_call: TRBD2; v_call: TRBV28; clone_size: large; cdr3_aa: CASSLWPSGGAYNEQFF; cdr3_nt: TGTGCCAGCAGTTTATGGCCCTCCGGGGGGGCCTACAATGAGCAGTTCTTC
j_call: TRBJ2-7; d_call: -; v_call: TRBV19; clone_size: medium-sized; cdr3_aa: CATSGTYEQYF; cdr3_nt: TGTGCCACCTCAGGGACCTACGAGCAGTACTTC
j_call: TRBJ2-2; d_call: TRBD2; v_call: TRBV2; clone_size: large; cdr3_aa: CASSTSGENTGELFF; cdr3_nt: TGTGCCAGCAGTACTAGCGGGGAGAACACCGGGGAGCTGTTTTTT
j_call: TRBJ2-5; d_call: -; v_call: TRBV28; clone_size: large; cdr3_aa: CASSLRQVQETQYF; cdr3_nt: TGTGCCAGCAGTCTCCGACAGGTCCAAGAGACCCAGTACTTC
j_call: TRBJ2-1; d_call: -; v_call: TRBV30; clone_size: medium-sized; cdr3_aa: CAWTDLRGYEQFF; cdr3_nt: TGTGCCTGGACCGACTTAAGGGGCTATGAGCAGTTCTTC
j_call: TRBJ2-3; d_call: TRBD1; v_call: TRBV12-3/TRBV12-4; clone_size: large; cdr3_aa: CASSYGTGVTDTQYF; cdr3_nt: TGTGCCAGCAGTTACGGGACAGGGGTCACAGATACGCAGTATTTT
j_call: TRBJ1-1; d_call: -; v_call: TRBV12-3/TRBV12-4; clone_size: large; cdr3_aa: CASSFSFRAGVTEAFF; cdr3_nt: TGTGCCAGCAGTTTCAGTTTCCGCGCCGGGGTAACTGAAGCTTTCTTT
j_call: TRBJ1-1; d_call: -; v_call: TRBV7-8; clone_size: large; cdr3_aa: CASSISRGDTEAFF; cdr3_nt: TGTGCCAGCAGCATAAGTCGGGGGGACACTGAAGCTTTCTTT
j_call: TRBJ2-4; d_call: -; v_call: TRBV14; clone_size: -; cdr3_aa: CAGSQAQGLAKNIQYF; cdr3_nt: TGTGCCGGCAGCCAAGCACAGGGATTAGCCAAAAACATCCAGTACTTC
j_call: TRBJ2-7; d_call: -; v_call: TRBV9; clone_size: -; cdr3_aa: CASSVEGRPYKQYF; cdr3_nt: TGTGCCAGCAGCGTAGAGGGACGTCCCTACAAGCAGTACTTC
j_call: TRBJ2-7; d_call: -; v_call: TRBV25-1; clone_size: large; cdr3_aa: CASSDYYEQYF; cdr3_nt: TGTGCCAGCAGTGACTACTACGAGCAGTACTTC
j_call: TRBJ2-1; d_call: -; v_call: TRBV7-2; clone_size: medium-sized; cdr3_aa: CASSTGTLTYNEQFF; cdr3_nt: TGTGCCAGCAGCACCGGGACACTTACCTACAATGAGCAGTTCTTC
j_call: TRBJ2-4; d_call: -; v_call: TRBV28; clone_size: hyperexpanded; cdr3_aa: CASSLAGSENIQYF; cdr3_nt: TGTGCCAGCAGTTTAGCGGGCTCGGAAAACATTCAGTACTTC
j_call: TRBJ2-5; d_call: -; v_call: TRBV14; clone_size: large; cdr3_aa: CASSQAGFRETQYF; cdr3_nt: TGTGCCAGCAGCCAAGCGGGATTTAGAGAGACCCAGTACTTC
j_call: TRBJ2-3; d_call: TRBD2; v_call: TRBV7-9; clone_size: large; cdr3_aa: CASSGSGGPIGSSTDTQYF; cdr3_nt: TGTGCCAGCAGCGGAAGCGGGGGCCCTATTGGTTCAAGCACAGATACGCAGTATTTT
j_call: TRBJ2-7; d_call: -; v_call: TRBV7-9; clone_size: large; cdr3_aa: CASSPHGSGIYEQYF; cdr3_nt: TGTGCCAGCAGCCCGCATGGATCAGGAATCTACGAGCAGTACTTC
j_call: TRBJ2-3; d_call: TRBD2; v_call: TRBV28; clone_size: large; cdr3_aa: CASRPRGETDTQYF; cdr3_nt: TGTGCCAGCCGCCCGCGGGGGGAAACAGATACGCAGTATTTT
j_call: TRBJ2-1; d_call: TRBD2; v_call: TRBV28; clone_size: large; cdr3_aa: CASSFGLAGDDEQFF; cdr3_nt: TGTGCCAGCAGTTTCGGACTAGCGGGGGATGATGAGCAGTTCTTC
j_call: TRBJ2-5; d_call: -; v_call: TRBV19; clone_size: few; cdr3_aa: CASSRANQETQYF; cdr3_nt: TGTGCCAGTAGTAGGGCAAATCAAGAGACCCAGTACTTC
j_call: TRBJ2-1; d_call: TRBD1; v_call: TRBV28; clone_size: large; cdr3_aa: CASSLRTGLNNEQFF; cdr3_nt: TGTGCCAGCAGTCTCCGGACAGGTCTAAACAATGAGCAGTTCTTC
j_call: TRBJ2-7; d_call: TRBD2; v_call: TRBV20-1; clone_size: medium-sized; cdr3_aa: CSAISSGVYEQYF; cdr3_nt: TGCAGTGCTATCAGCAGCGGGGTCTACGAGCAGTACTTC
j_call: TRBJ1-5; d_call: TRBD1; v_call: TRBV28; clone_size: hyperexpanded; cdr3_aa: CASSLPDRGLSQPQHF; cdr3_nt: TGTGCCAGCAGTCTCCCGGACAGGGGGCTAAGTCAGCCCCAGCATTTT
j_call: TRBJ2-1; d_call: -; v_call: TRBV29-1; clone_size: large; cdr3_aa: CSVTVPPSYNEQFF; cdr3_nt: TGCAGCGTTACGGTCCCTCCCAGCTACAATGAGCAGTTCTTC
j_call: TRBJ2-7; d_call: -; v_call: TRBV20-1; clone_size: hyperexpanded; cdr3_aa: CSARGLDEGLGLYEQYF; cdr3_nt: TGCAGTGCTAGAGGCCTGGACGAGGGACTGGGCCTCTACGAGCAGTACTTC
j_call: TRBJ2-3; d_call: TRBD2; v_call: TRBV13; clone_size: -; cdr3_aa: CAGSFGTSRGTQYF; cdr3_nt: TGTGCCGGCAGCTTTGGGACTAGCCGGGGTACGCAGTATTTT
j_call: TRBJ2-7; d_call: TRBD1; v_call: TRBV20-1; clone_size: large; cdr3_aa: CSARDTGVGYEQYF; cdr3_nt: TGCAGTGCTAGAGATACAGGGGTTGGATACGAGCAGTACTTC
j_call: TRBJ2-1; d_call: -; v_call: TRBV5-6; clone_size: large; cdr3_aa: CASSLSPFTVSLMEQFF; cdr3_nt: TGTGCCAGCAGCTTGAGTCCGTTTACTGTGAGCTTGATGGAGCAGTTCTTC
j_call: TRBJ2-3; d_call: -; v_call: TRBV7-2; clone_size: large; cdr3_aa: CASSLALPDTQYF; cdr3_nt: TGTGCCAGCAGCTTAGCCCTTCCAGATACGCAGTATTTT
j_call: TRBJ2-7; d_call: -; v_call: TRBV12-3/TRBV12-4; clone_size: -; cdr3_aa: CASSSGDPLSYVQYF; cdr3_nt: TGTGCCAGCAGTTCCGGGGATCCCCTCTCCTACGTGCAGTACTTC
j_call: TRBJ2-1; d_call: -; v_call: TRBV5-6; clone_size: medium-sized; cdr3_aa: CASSLAQSDEQFF; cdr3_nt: TGTGCCAGCAGCTTGGCCCAATCGGATGAGCAGTTCTTC
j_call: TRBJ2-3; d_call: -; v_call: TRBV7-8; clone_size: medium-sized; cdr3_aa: CASSSGNFPSDTQYF; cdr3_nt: TGTGCCAGCAGTTCAGGGAACTTCCCCTCAGATACGCAGTATTTT
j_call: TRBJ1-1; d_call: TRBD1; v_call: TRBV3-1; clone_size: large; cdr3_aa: CASSQEGTGGFLRAFF; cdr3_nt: TGTGCCAGCAGCCAAGAGGGGACAGGGGGCTTTCTCCGAGCTTTCTTT
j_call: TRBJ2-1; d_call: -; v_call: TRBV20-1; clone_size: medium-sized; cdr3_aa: CSARSFGLLNEQSF; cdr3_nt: TGCAGTGCTAGATCCTTCGGACTCCTCAATGAGCAGTCCTTC
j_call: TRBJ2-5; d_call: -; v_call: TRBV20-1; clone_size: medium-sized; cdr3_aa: CSASPPAETQYF; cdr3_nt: TGCAGTGCTAGCCCCCCTGCTGAGACCCAGTACTTC
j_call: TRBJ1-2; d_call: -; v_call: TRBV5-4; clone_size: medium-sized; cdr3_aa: CASSYLSGIDNYVYTF; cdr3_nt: TGTGCCAGCAGCTACCTCTCGGGGATCGATAACTATGTCTACACCTTC
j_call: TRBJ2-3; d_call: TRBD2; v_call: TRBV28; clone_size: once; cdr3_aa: CASRPRGETDTNYF; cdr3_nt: TGTGCCAGCCGCCCGCGGGGGGAAACAGATACGAACTATTTT
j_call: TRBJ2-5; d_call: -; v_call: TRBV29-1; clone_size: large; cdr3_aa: CSVEGQGGETQYF; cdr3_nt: TGCAGCGTTGAAGGGCAGGGAGGCGAGACCCAGTACTTC
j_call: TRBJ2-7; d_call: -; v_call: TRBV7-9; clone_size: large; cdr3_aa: CASSPLLVYEQYF; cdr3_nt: TGTGCCAGCAGCCCCCTTCTGGTCTACGAGCAGTACTTC
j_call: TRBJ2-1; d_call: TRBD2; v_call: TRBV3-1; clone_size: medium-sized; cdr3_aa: CASSPAGLAVSDEQFF; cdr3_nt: TGTGCCAGCAGCCCCGCGGGACTAGCGGTGAGCGATGAGCAGTTCTTC
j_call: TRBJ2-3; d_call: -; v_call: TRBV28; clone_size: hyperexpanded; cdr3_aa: CASTPPRGTQYF; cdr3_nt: TGTGCCAGCACCCCCCCGAGGGGTACGCAGTATTTT
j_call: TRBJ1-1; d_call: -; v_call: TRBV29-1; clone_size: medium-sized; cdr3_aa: CSVEAPSGTEAFF; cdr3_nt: TGCAGCGTTGAAGCACCCTCGGGCACTGAAGCTTTCTTT
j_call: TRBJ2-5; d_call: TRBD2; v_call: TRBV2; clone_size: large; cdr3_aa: CASSQLAGQYF; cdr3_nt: TGTGCCAGCAGTCAACTAGCGGGGCAATACTTC
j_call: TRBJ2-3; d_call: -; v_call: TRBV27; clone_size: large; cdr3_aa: CASSPRRARSDTQYF; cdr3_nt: TGTGCCAGCAGTCCAAGGCGGGCCAGGTCAGATACGCAGTATTTT
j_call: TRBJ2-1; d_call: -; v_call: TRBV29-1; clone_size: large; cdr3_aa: CSVVAPPNEQFF; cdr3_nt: TGCAGCGTTGTGGCACCGCCCAATGAGCAGTTCTTC
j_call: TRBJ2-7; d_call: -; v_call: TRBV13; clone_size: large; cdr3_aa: CASSYSGTGISYEQYF; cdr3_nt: TGTGCCAGCAGCTACTCCGGGACTGGAATCTCCTACGAGCAGTACTTC
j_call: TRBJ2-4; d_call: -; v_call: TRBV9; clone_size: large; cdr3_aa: CASSEGLTNIQYF; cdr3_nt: TGTGCCAGCAGCGAGGGACTCACAAACATTCAGTACTTC
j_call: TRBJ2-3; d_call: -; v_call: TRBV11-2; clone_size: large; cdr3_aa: CASGRGFYRTDTQYF; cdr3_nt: TGTGCCAGCGGACGGGGCTTCTATCGTACAGATACGCAGTATTTT
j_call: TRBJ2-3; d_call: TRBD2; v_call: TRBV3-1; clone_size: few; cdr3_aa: CASSHDPGTSVDTQYF; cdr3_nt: TGTGCCAGCAGCCATGATCCCGGGACTAGCGTAGATACGCAGTATTTT
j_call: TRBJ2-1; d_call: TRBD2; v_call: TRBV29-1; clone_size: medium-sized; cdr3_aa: CSVERSGGYNEQFF; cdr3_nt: TGCAGCGTTGAGCGGTCGGGGGGGTACAATGAGCAGTTCTTC
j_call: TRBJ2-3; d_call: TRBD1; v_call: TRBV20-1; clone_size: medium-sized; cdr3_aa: CSARDRQGSDTQYF; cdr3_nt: TGCAGTGCTAGAGATCGACAGGGATCAGATACGCAGTATTTT
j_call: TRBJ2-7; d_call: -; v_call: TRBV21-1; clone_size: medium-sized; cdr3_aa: CASSKTGLASSYEQYF; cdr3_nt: TGTGCCAGCAGCAAGACTGGACTAGCCTCCTCCTACGAGCAGTACTTC
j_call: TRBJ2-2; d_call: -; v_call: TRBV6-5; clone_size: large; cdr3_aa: CASSFSLRTANTGELFF; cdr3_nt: TGTGCCAGCAGTTTCTCACTAAGGACTGCGAACACCGGGGAGCTGTTTTTT